This entry lists 15 T cell receptor beta chains sequenced from one sample in a study of post-analysis software for immune sequencing data (dated by TCRdb to about 2015). What these receptors recognize is not known. Study-level results and caveats: Significantly higher frequencies in patients than in controls were found for roughly 5 TRBV segments, including TRBV5-6, TRBV5-1 and TRBV20-1.

Libraries were built with PCR. TCRdb lists the instrument as Illumina HiSeq 2500. To reduce PCR and sequencing biases, unique molecular identifiers were built into the TCR beta cDNA libraries. TCRdb reprocessing: public reads trimmed at Q25 with fastp, clones called with MiXCR, in-frame beta chains kept. Rows with one shared CDR3 protein collapse into an entry with the most common genes and DNA. The sample table records under 900,000 distinct CDR3 sequences; approximately 53% of these occur just once. The ten largest clones represent approximately 4.5% of the sample. The sample was blood. These receptor sequences come from a girl between 5 and 17 years old with multiple sclerosis.

The V gene is TRBV7-2, the J gene TRBJ2-7; 10 nucleotides agree with TRBD2. The CDR3 has 15 amino acids. V was clipped by 4 bases and J by 3 bases; unmatched bases: 6. Germline V gene sequence: CDR1 SGHTA, CDR2 FQGNSA. The CDR3 nucleotides are TGTGCCAGCAGCTCAGAGCGGGGGGGACACTACGAGCAGTACTTC. Translated, it gives CASSSERGGHYEQYF.

This clonotype was seen only a few times. The chain employs TRBV10-3 and TRBJ2-5; TRBD2 agrees at 7 bases. The CDR3 extends over 17 amino acids. The J segment lost 4 bases and the V segment lost 0 bases, leaving 11 bases of the junction unmatched. In germline, CDR1 is ENHRY, CDR2 SYGVKD. The CDR3 region has the DNA TGTGCCATCAGTGAGTCGACTAGGCGGGACTACCTAGAGACCCAGTACTTC. Residues: CAISESTRRDYLETQYF.

This clonotype has more than one count but fewer than ten. V usage is TRBV29-1 and J usage is TRBJ2-7; 7 nucleotides agree with TRBD2. After removal of 7 bases from V and 3 bases from J, the junction contained 3 bases not matched to a gene. CDR3 size: 11 residues. Germline loops: CDR1 SQVTM, CDR2 ANQGSEA. CDR3 sequence reads: CSAGTIYEQYF. The DNA for the CDR3 is TGCAGCGCAGGGACTATCTACGAGCAGTACTTC.

J is TRBJ1-4 and V is TRBV6-1, with D perhaps TRBD1 (5 bases). Deletions cut 3 bases from V and 7 bases from J, with 15 bases between. This CDR3 region has 15 residues. Germline V gene data show CDR1 as MNHNS and CDR2 as SASEGT. For the CDR3, the DNA is TGTGCCAGCAGTGATCCGGCCCTAGGGACTGAAAAACTGTTTTTT. It yields the protein CASSDPALGTEKLFF.

The V gene is TRBV7-2, the J gene TRBJ2-6, with D perhaps matching TRBD2 (5 bases). Between the trimmed V and J ends, which lost 5 bases and 0 bases, there was a span of 8 bases. CDR3 length equals 15 residues. CDR1 SGHTA and CDR2 FQGNSA come from the germline V gene. Here the CDR3 DNA reads TGTGCCAGCAGCCGGGATTTCTCTGGGGCCAACGTCCTGACTTTC. It specifies CASSRDFSGANVLTF.

The chain joins TRBV19 to TRBJ2-7; 9 bases line up with TRBD1. Germline loops: CDR1 LNHDA, CDR2 SQIVND (reference sequence). The CDR3 covers 13 residues. V trimming: 8 bases; J trimming: 2 bases; junction bases outside the gene matches: 4. The CDR3 DNA reads as TGTGCCAGTTCCGGGACAGGGCCCTACGAGCAGTACTTC. Residues: CASSGTGPYEQYF.

The chain has TRBV20-1 and TRBJ2-1, with TRBD2 matching over 9 bases. Germline lookup yields CDR1 DFQATT and CDR2 SNEGSKA (reference sequence). The CDR3 is 14 amino acids. J gave up 13 bases and V 5 bases, and 15 bases lay outside the gene matches. The CDR3 sequence is CSAQAVAGDETQFF. The CDR3, as DNA: TGCAGTGCTCAAGCGGTAGCGGGAGATGAGACCCAGTTCTTC.

The chain combines TRBV4-1 with TRBJ1-5; TRBD1 agrees at 11 bases. Trimming removed 0 bases from V and 7 bases from J; junction bases left unmatched: 8. CDR1 and CDR2 from the germline V gene are MGHRA and YSYEKL. CDR3 length equals 17 residues. CDR3 in amino acids: CASSQDPGQGARQPQHF. The CDR3 DNA reads as TGCGCCAGCAGCCAAGATCCCGGACAGGGGGCGAGACAGCCCCAGCATTTT.

The CDR3 region is CASSPLRTGGEQYF. The CDR3 bases are TGTGCCAGCAGTCCCTTGAGGACAGGCGGCGAGCAGTACTTC. The V call is TRBV27, the J call TRBJ2-4, with 7 positions matching TRBD1. The DNA matches TRBJ2-7 better at its end, which makes the J call doubtful. Germline V gene data show CDR1 as MNHEY and CDR2 as SMNVEV (reference sequence). The CDR3 totals 14 residues.

The V and J genes are TRBV7-2 and TRBJ2-3, with 8 bases lining up with TRBD2. Per the germline V gene, CDR1 is SGHTA and CDR2 is FQGNSA. The CDR3 extends over 14 amino acids. The junction had 8 bases not matched to a gene; V was cut back by 0 bases and J by 12 bases. The DNA for the CDR3 is TGTGCCAGCAGCTTAGCGGTCGGCGGGGGGTATCAGTATTTT. Protein: CASSLAVGGGYQYF.

The chain uses TRBV14 and TRBJ2-3; D is possibly TRBD1 or TRBD2 (5 bases each). Trimming pared 4 bases from V and 4 bases from J, leaving 15 bases between. CDR1 is SGHDN and CDR2 is FVKESK in the germline V gene. This CDR3 is 15 amino acids long. The CDR3 DNA sequence: TGTGCCAGCAGCCGGGATGGGACCCGCCCAGATACGCAGTATTTT. It yields the protein CASSRDGTRPDTQYF.

A single count supports this clonotype. The chain carries TRBV29-1 and TRBJ2-7; tentative D call: TRBD2 (7 bases). V was trimmed by 6 bases and J by 3 bases, leaving 12 bases between them. Germline CDR1 is SQVTM and CDR2 is ANQGSEA. CDR3 length: 12 amino acids. CDR3 loop: CSVGGDNYEQYF. In DNA form, the CDR3 reads TGCAGCGTGGGGGGGGACAACTACGAGCAGTACTTC.

The chain combines TRBV12-3 or TRBV12-4 with TRBJ1-1; D uncertain. The CDR3 consists of 12 residues. V lost 6 bases, J lost 1 base, and 6 bases lay in between. The CDR3 nucleotides are TGTGCCAGCAGCTTTTCGAACACTGAAGCTTTCTTT. Protein product: CASSFSNTEAFF.

The genes are TRBV5-1 and TRBJ2-5; 9 bases align to TRBD2. The end of the DNA is better explained by TRBJ2-7, so the J call may be wrong. Germline V CDR1 and CDR2: SGHRS, YFSETQ. CDR3 length: 15 residues. In DNA, the CDR3 is TGCGCCAGCAGCTTGGCCTCTAGCGGGGCGGTCGAGCAGTACTTC. This sequence encodes CASSLASSGAVEQYF.

A note on this clonotype: The junction departs from the called germline gene at one end, perhaps through a read error. The chain combines TRBV6-1 with TRBJ1-1; D is unclear. Germline CDR1 and CDR2: MNHNS and SASEGT. The CDR3 spans 12 residues. The CDR3 DNA is TGTACCAGCAGGATGACTGGCACTGAAGCTTTCTTT. Translated: CTSRMTGTEAFF.